A single sample gave rise to the 23 T cell receptor beta chains below, sequenced in a study of shared clonotypes between healthy human individuals (dated by TCRdb to the early 2020s). To prepare the library, the immunoSEQ multiplex PCR assay was applied. Sourced from immuneACCESS, this table was stored by TCRdb with only in-frame sequences that have V and J called. A share of the clones is absent; for the studies checked, an unresolved V gene accounts for under half, and the remainder has no known explanation. The sample profile shows approximately 980,000 clones; approximately 80% of them were found once. The top ten hold about 1.5% of the sample. The source material was memory CD4+ T cells sorted from blood. The cell subset or site label, as the study defines it: CD45RA-negative fraction. The receptors were gathered from a man between 18 and 35 years old in good health.

V is TRBV5-1 and J is TRBJ2-3; TRBD1 or TRBD2 may be the D gene (6 bases each). The V gene lost 3 bases and the J gene lost 1 base, with 9 bases spanning the gap. The CDR3 has 14 residues. CDR1 and CDR2 (germline): SGHRS, YFSETQ. The CDR3 DNA sequence: TGCGCCAGCAGCTCGGGGGCCCGCACAGATACGCAGTATTTT. Its translation: CASSSGARTDTQYF.

CDR3 nucleotides: TGTGCCAGCAGCCAAGGAAGGGCACCCCTCCACTTT. Its protein product is CASSQGRAPLHF. This chain connects TRBV14 to TRBJ1-6; D is uncertain. The length of the CDR3 is 12 residues. V gave up 1 base and J gave up 11 bases, with 6 bases separating them. The germline CDR1 and CDR2 sequences are SGHDN and FVKESK.

This clone was picked up one time. The gene calls are TRBV30 and TRBJ2-7, with D possibly called TRBD1 or TRBD2 (5 bases each). Germline lookup yields CDR1 GTSNPN and CDR2 SVGIG (reference sequence). The CDR3 contains 12 residues. Trimming stripped 4 bases from V and 3 bases from J, with 10 bases between. The CDR3 sequence is CAWKGGGYEQYF. The CDR3 nucleotides read TGTGCCTGGAAAGGTGGGGGCTACGAGCAGTACTTC.

The chain combines TRBV2 with TRBJ2-3; TRBD2 agrees at 7 bases. The junction had 11 bases not matched to a gene; V was cut back by 9 bases and J by 2 bases. The CDR3 sequence is 15 residues long. Germline V CDR1 and CDR2: SNHLY, FYNNEI. In DNA, the CDR3 is TGTGCCAGTGGGGGAGGGGCAGGGATCACAGATACGCAGTATTTT. The encoded protein is CASGGGAGITDTQYF.

The chain couples TRBV7-6 to TRBJ2-5; D is perhaps TRBD1 (6 bases). V was cut by 5 bases and J by 4 bases, with 20 bases left in between. CDR1 and CDR2 (germline): SGHVS, FNYEAQ. This CDR3 is built from 16 residues. CDR3 sequence (DNA): TGTGCCAGCAGCCAATTAGCCGGGACAAGGCGAGAGACCCAGTACTTC. Protein product: CASSQLAGTRRETQYF. Complete variable domain (other parts from reference TRBV7-6 and TRBJ2-5): GAGVSQSPRYKVTKRGQDVALRCDPISGHVSLYWYRQALGQGPEFLTYFNYEAQQDKSGLPNDRFSAERPEGSISTLTIQRTEQRDSAMYRCASSQLAGTRRETQYFGPGTRLLVL.

V is TRBV6-1 and J is TRBJ1-5; the D is unclear. Germline CDR1 reads MNHNS; CDR2 reads SASEGT. There are 13 residues in the CDR3. Trimming cost V 6 bases and J 9 bases, with 15 bases left between them. This CDR3 is CASREVNEGPQHF. CDR3 sequence (DNA): TGTGCCAGCAGGGAGGTAAACGAGGGGCCCCAGCATTTT.

The chain employs TRBV6-6 and TRBJ1-4; 9 nucleotides agree with TRBD1. The CDR3 is made up of 14 amino acids. Germline assignment: CDR1 MNHNY and CDR2 SVGAGI (reference sequence). The ends lost 5 bases at V and 6 bases at J; junction bases unmatched: 4. CDR3 loop: CASSGTGRDEKLFF. CDR3 DNA sequence: TGTGCCAGCAGTGGGACAGGGCGGGATGAAAAACTGTTTTTT.

The genes are TRBV7-8 and TRBJ1-2; D is unresolved. The V end lost 5 bases, the J end lost 8 bases, and 24 bases lay between the germline ends. Per the germline V gene, CDR1 is SGHVS and CDR2 is FQNEAQ. This CDR3 is 16 amino acids long. DNA of the CDR3: TGTGCCAGCAGCCCCCGCGGAAGGGAAATAGATCGGGGCTACACCTTC. Residues: CASSPRGREIDRGYTF.

V usage is TRBV18 and J usage is TRBJ2-6, with D unclear. The CDR3 is 17 amino acids. V was pared by 0 bases and J by 0 bases, with 9 bases between. In germline, CDR1 is KGHSH, CDR2 LQKENI. This CDR3 is CASSPPGLISGANVLTF. In DNA form, the CDR3 reads TGTGCCAGCTCACCACCGGGATTAATCTCTGGGGCCAACGTCCTGACTTTC.

For the CDR3, the DNA is TGTGCCAGCAGGAAGGGACTAGCGGACGCCTACGAGCAGTACTTC. Translated: CASRKGLADAYEQYF. The chain recombines TRBV6-1 with TRBJ2-7; 11 bases align to TRBD2. V lost 6 bases to trimming and J lost 2 bases; unmatched junction nucleotides: 6. The CDR3 extends over 15 amino acids. Looked up from germline, CDR1 is MNHNS and CDR2 is SASEGT.

V usage is TRBV7-9 and J usage is TRBJ1-1; no clear D gene. The V end was cut by 2 bases, the J end by 7 bases, with 11 bases between. This CDR3 is built from 13 residues. The germline V gene encodes CDR1 SEHNR and CDR2 FQNEAQ (reference sequence). CDR3 residues: CASSLFAGNEAFF. CDR3 nucleotide sequence: TGTGCCAGCAGCTTATTCGCGGGGAATGAAGCTTTCTTT.

The genes are TRBV2 and TRBJ1-3; TRBD1 agrees at 7 bases. J lost 0 bases, V lost 6 bases, and 5 bases had no gene match. This CDR3 has 15 residues. Germline CDR1 SNHLY, CDR2 FYNNEI. The CDR3 DNA is TGTGCCAGCAGGGAAAGGACAGGCTCTGGAAACACCATATATTTT. Translated: CASRERTGSGNTIYF. The variable domain in full, with the rest retrieved from reference TRBV2 and TRBJ1-3, is EPEVTQTPSHQVTQMGQEVILRCVPISNHLYFYWYRQILGQKVEFLVSFYNNEISEKSEIFDDQFSVERPDGSNFTLKIRSTKLEDSAMYFCASRERTGSGNTIYFGEGSWLTVV.

For this clone: Other nucleotide sequences in the sample specify the same CDR3. The V and J genes are TRBV28 and TRBJ1-2; TRBD1 matches at 9 bases. CDR1 is MDHEN and CDR2 is SYDVKM in the germline V gene. The CDR3 spans 15 residues. V shed 4 bases, J shed 2 bases, and the junction held 5 bases outside the gene matches. The CDR3 DNA reads TGTGCCAGCAGTTCGTCCGGGACAGGGAACTATGGCTACACCTTC. Its protein product is CASSSSGTGNYGYTF.

The chain is built from TRBV30 and TRBJ1-6; TRBD1 aligns across 11 bases. Per germline, CDR1 GTSNPN and CDR2 SVGIG (reference sequence). The CDR3 is made up of 15 amino acids. J was trimmed by 10 bases and V by 0 bases; bases with no gene match: 5. For the CDR3, the DNA is TGTGCCTGGAGTGTTGGGACAGGGGGACAGTCACCCCTCCACTTT. It codes for CAWSVGTGGQSPLHF.

The J gene is TRBJ2-5, the V gene TRBV4-3, with TRBD2 matching over 7 bases. Germline values: CDR1 LGHNA, CDR2 YSLEER. V lost 1 base and J lost 1; bases outside the gene matches: 6. The CDR3 is 16 residues long. CDR3 DNA: TGCGCCAGCAGCCAAGTTGGGGGAGGGCCCCAAGAGACCCAGTACTTC. It encodes CASSQVGGGPQETQYF.

On this clone itself: Other nucleotide sequences in the sample specify the same CDR3. The V gene is TRBV5-1, the J gene TRBJ2-6, with D unclear. Germline assignment: CDR1 SGHRS and CDR2 YFSETQ. There are 15 residues in the CDR3. V was clipped by 0 bases and J by 0 bases, with 4 bases between them. Here the CDR3 reads CASSLGYSGANVLTF. The CDR3 region has the DNA TGCGCCAGCAGCTTGGGTTACTCTGGGGCCAACGTCCTGACTTTC.

V usage is TRBV19 and J usage is TRBJ1-5; TRBD1 matches 12 bases. V lost 5 bases and J lost 6; bases outside the gene matches: 8. Germline lookup yields CDR1 LNHDA and CDR2 SQIVND (reference sequence). The CDR3 consists of 16 residues. As DNA, the CDR3 is TGTGCCAGTAGTGACCGGGACAGGGGGCCAAGTCAGCCCCAGCATTTT. Amino acids: CASSDRDRGPSQPQHF.

V is TRBV7-3 and J is TRBJ2-3, with D perhaps TRBD2 (6 bases). There are 13 residues in the CDR3. Germline V gene data show CDR1 as SGHTA and CDR2 as FQGTGA. Deletions cut 2 bases from V and 5 bases from J, with 8 bases between. CDR3 residues: CASSLLGGDTQYF. The CDR3 nucleotides are TGTGCCAGCAGCTTACTGGGGGGAGATACGCAGTATTTT.

V gene TRBV29-1 combines with J gene TRBJ1-4; D is unresolved. The CDR3 is 13 residues long. Trimming removed 6 bases at V and 0 bases at J, with 8 bases between. The germline V gene encodes CDR1 SQVTM and CDR2 ANQGSEA. CDR3 sequence reads: CSVRDPTNEKLFF. The CDR3 coding sequence is TGCAGCGTCCGGGATCCAACTAATGAAAAACTGTTTTTT.

V is TRBV10-3 and J is TRBJ1-1; 7 nucleotides line up with TRBD1. Trimming at V came to 10 bases and at J to 2 bases, leaving 13 bases not matched to a gene. CDR3 length equals 15 residues. Germline V lookup: CDR1 ENHRY, CDR2 SYGVKD. CDR3 protein: CATRQGTPRNTEAFF. CDR3 nucleotides: TGTGCCACCCGACAGGGAACCCCGCGAAACACTGAAGCTTTCTTT.

The chain recombines TRBV28 with TRBJ2-7, with TRBD2 as a possible D gene (6 bases). The germline CDR1 and CDR2 sequences are MDHEN and SYDVKM. V lost 11 bases and J lost 0, with 26 bases in between. The CDR3 loop spans 17 amino acids. In DNA form, the CDR3 reads TGTGCCCTAGTAGGGAGGCGTCTGGGAAATAGCTCCTACGAGCAGTACTTC. The encoded protein is CALVGRRLGNSSYEQYF.

The chain uses TRBV30 and TRBJ1-1, with unresolved D. V lost 1 base and J lost 0, with 12 bases in between. Germline CDR1 is GTSNPN and CDR2 is SVGIG (reference sequence). The CDR3 contains 15 residues. DNA for the CDR3: TGTGCCTGGAGTGAGGTATATCCTCTGAACACTGAAGCTTTCTTT. The encoded protein is CAWSEVYPLNTEAFF.

The count of this clone is one. The chain has TRBV10-2 and TRBJ1-4; 10 positions agree with TRBD1. The CDR3 totals 15 residues. The germline CDR1 and CDR2 sequences are WSHSY and SAAADI. The trim removed 2 bases at V and 6 bases at J, leaving 3 bases unmatched. The CDR3, as DNA: TGCGCCAGCAGTGAGGGACAGGGGGGAGATGAAAAACTGTTTTTT. Its protein product is CASSEGQGGDEKLFF.